This entry lists 11 T cell receptor beta chains sequenced from one sample in a study of cytomegalovirus exposure and HLA in healthy donors. Primers for the PCR totalled 60 Vbeta and 13 Jbeta. Clones were read by immunoSEQ multiplex PCR, and TCRdb kept only the in-frame ones, dropping some. This sample has about 76,000 clones, with about 80% found just once. Sequencing input: PBMCs. The receptors derive from a man aged 25 to 40 in good health and CMV-seronegative.

V is TRBV4-3 and J is TRBJ2-7; no definite D call. The CDR3 is 13 amino acids. The germline V gene has CDR1 LGHNA and CDR2 YSLEER. Trimming removed 0 bases at V and 6 bases at J, with 9 bases between. CDR3 protein: CASSQDYGGEQYF. CDR3 bases: TGCGCCAGCAGCCAAGATTACGGTGGCGAGCAGTACTTC.

V gene TRBV19 combines with J gene TRBJ1-2; a weak D match, TRBD1 (6 bases). Germline V gene sequence: CDR1 LNHDA, CDR2 SQIVND (reference sequence). The V and J ends lost 5 bases and 5 bases respectively, with 21 bases between them. The CDR3 length is 16 residues. In nucleotides, the CDR3 is TGTGCCAGTAGTCAAGCGGTCGACAGGCCCCCTTATGGCTACACCTTC. It is translated as CASSQAVDRPPYGYTF. The full variable domain, in which reference TRBV19 and TRBJ1-2 provide the parts outside the CDR3, is DGGITQSPKYLFRKEGQNVTLSCEQNLNHDAMYWYRQDPGQGLRLIYYSQIVNDFQKGDIAEGYSVSREKKESFPLTVTSAQKNPTAFYLCASSQAVDRPPYGYTFGSGTRLTVV.

This clone occurred a few times. The V call is TRBV29-1, the J call TRBJ2-3, with TRBD2 as a possible D gene (5 bases). V lost 6 bases to trimming and J lost 8 bases, with 15 bases between them. Germline V lookup: CDR1 SQVTM, CDR2 ANQGSEA. The CDR3 extends over 12 amino acids. In DNA form, the CDR3 reads TGCAGCGTAGCCCCCCCGAGCGGTACGCAGTATTTT. Its protein is CSVAPPSGTQYF.

The J gene is TRBJ1-5, the V gene TRBV15; no reliable D call. The V end lost 2 bases, the J end lost 2 bases, and 13 bases lay between the germline ends. In germline, CDR1 is LNHNV, CDR2 YYDKDF (reference sequence). This CDR3 contains 16 residues. For the CDR3, the DNA is TGTGCCACCAGCAGACCATCCCACGGGGGCAATCAGCCCCAGCATTTT. Its translation is CATSRPSHGGNQPQHF.

The rearrangement uses TRBV5-1 and TRBJ1-1, with 8 bases lining up with TRBD1. Trimming took 7 bases from V and 2 from J; bases not matched to a gene: 13. Germline V gene lookup returns CDR1 SGHRS and CDR2 YFSETQ. The CDR3 has 16 amino acids. CDR3 in amino acids: CASGPGQASGNTEAFF. CDR3 DNA sequence: TGCGCCAGCGGCCCGGGACAGGCCAGCGGAAACACTGAAGCTTTCTTT. Looking up the rest from reference TRBV5-1 and TRBJ1-1 gives the full variable domain: KAGVTQTPRYLIKTRGQQVTLSCSPISGHRSVSWYQQTPGQGLQFLFEYFSETQRNKGNFPGRFSGRQFSNSRSEMNVSTLELGDSALYLCASGPGQASGNTEAFFGQGTRLTVV.

This rearrangement joins TRBV2 to TRBJ2-2, with TRBD1 matching over 8 bases. Germline trimming cut 4 bases from V and 7 bases from J; bases unmatched to any gene: 11. Germline lookup yields CDR1 SNHLY and CDR2 FYNNEI. CDR3 length: 16 amino acids. The CDR3 DNA is TGTGCCAGCAGTGGTTTTGCGCAGGGGGCAGGCGGGGAGCTGTTTTTT. It yields the protein CASSGFAQGAGGELFF.

This chain joins TRBV28 and TRBJ2-2; 7 bases are a match to TRBD2. This CDR3 region has 13 residues. The germline V gene encodes CDR1 MDHEN and CDR2 SYDVKM. The ends lost 3 bases at V and 9 bases at J; junction bases unmatched: 4. CDR3 bases: TGTGCCAGCAGTTTCAGCGGGATCCGGGAGCTGTTTTTT. This codes for CASSFSGIRELFF.

The sample holds a few counts of this clone. The J gene is TRBJ2-7, the V gene TRBV6-5; TRBD1 might be the D (5 bases). Germline loops: CDR1 MNHEY, CDR2 SVGAGI. This CDR3 has 13 amino acids. V lost 2 bases and J lost 2, with 7 bases in between. The CDR3 here is CASSYDSTYEQYF. The CDR3 nucleotides are TGTGCCAGCAGTTACGACAGTACCTACGAGCAGTACTTC.

The J gene is TRBJ2-1, the V gene TRBV7-6; 12 bases line up with TRBD2. V dropped 5 bases and J dropped 6; count of bases not matched to a gene: 5. The CDR3 has 15 residues. Germline V gene sequence: CDR1 SGHVS, CDR2 FNYEAQ. The CDR3, as DNA: TGTGCCAGCAGCGGGACTAGCGGGCAGTCCAATGAGCAGTTCTTC. This translates into CASSGTSGQSNEQFF. Combining the CDR3 with reference TRBV7-6 and TRBJ2-1 gives the whole variable domain GAGVSQSPRYKVTKRGQDVALRCDPISGHVSLYWYRQALGQGPEFLTYFNYEAQQDKSGLPNDRFSAERPEGSISTLTIQRTEQRDSAMYRCASSGTSGQSNEQFFGPGTRLTVL.

This clone was detected only once. The chain uses TRBV5-6 and TRBJ2-1; perhaps TRBD2 as D (5 bases). V lost 1 base and J lost 3, with 5 bases in between. The germline V gene has CDR1 SGHDT and CDR2 YYEEEE. The length of the CDR3 is 13 residues. Here the CDR3 DNA reads TGTGCCAGCAGCTTGACTAGCTACAATGAGCAGTTCTTC. Amino acid sequence: CASSLTSYNEQFF.

V is TRBV15 and J is TRBJ1-1, with 11 bases fitting TRBD1. Looked up from germline, CDR1 is LNHNV and CDR2 is YYDKDF (reference sequence). The CDR3 extends over 14 amino acids. V lost 0 bases to trimming and J lost 7 bases; unmatched junction nucleotides: 1. CDR3 loop: CATSREGTGGEAFF. The CDR3 region has the DNA TGTGCCACCAGCAGAGAGGGGACAGGGGGTGAAGCTTTCTTT.